This paragraph covers one TCR beta chain sequence. No antigen is known for it. These data are taken from a study of graft-versus-host responses after intestinal transplantation. Study as a whole: Recipients received multivisceral, liver-intestinal, or isolated intestinal transplants. The study gave all recipients anti-thymocyte globulin induction, then tacrolimus and steroids for approximately three years. General study points: Early post-transplant HvG declines tracked with peak circulating GvH clone levels. Detected in recipient marrow were GvH clones, some of which were first observed in ileum or blood.

Germline CDR1 and CDR2: SNHLY and FYNNEI. V dropped 1 base and J dropped 2; count of bases not matched to a gene: 14. The CDR3 extends over 18 amino acids. Assay used: immunoSEQ multiplex PCR; TCRdb lists only in-frame clones, some missing. The sample includes approximately 75,000 clones, around 90% seen only once; the top ten take less than 4.5%. The specimen comprised unstimulated CD8+ T cells sorted from spleen or lymph node cells, sampled before transplant. This sequence originates from a human donor who was the organ donor for an intestinal transplant. The chain uses TRBV2 and TRBJ2-7, with TRBD2 matching over 7 bases. The CDR3 reads CASSEVLGASGSAYEQYV. CDR3 DNA sequence: TGTGCCAGCAGTGAAGTTTTAGGGGCTAGCGGATCAGCCTACGAGCAGTACGTC.